This T cell receptor beta chain was captured by sequencing in a study of blood T cell repertoires in COVID-19. In the authors' workflow: Counts of nucleated cells, estimated from reference gene primer amplification, were obtained. Data came from immunoSEQ multiplex PCR; TCRdb stores just in-frame clones and leaves some out. V and J calls and clone size are as listed in that table; D and trimming were resolved from the DNA. The sample includes almost 80,000 clones, roughly 90% of them seen just once. The CDR3 spans 14 residues. Trimming took 4 bases from V and 7 from J, leaving 16 bases between them. Germline CDR1 and CDR2: MGHRA and YSYEKL.

Sequencing used peripheral blood. The gene calls are TRBV4-1 and TRBJ1-1; D is possibly TRBD1 (5 bases). This clonotype was sampled from a woman older than 75 with acute or convalescent COVID-19. The CDR3 spells CASSRRNWGDEAFF. Written as DNA, the CDR3 is TGCGCCAGCAGCCGGCGTAATTGGGGGGATGAAGCTTTCTTT.